This T cell receptor (beta chain) was obtained from a study of cytomegalovirus exposure and HLA in healthy donors. V was clipped by 0 bases and J by 2 bases; unmatched bases: 3. This CDR3 contains 15 residues. The germline CDR1 and CDR2 sequences are SGHNT and YYREEE (reference sequence). 13 Jbeta primers and 60 Vbeta primers were used for the PCR. The method was immunoSEQ multiplex PCR; TCRdb's version includes in-frame clones alone and lacks a portion of them. The sample has 150,000 to 200,000 clones, about 80% seen once. The study sampled nominally healthy donors, though unrecorded immune exposures were likely. Overall study results and limits: An assumption of roughly uniform sequencing depth across donors underlay the presence/absence analyses.

Of note for this clone: Its specificity is not known.

This TCR derives from a woman between 18 and 29 years old in good health and CMV-seropositive. V and J are TRBV5-4 and TRBJ2-3; 7 bases match TRBD2. The specimen sequenced was PBMCs. In DNA, the CDR3 is TGTGCCAGCAGCTTGGAGCGGGGCGACACAGATACGCAGTATTTT. Its protein product is CASSLERGDTDTQYF.